This TCR beta chain was sequenced during a study of human T cells and chemical hapten exposure. Each CDR3 protein is one row after TCRdb ran MiXCR on the RACE reads. Here the sample spans 79,000 or so distinct CDR3 sequences, 10% to 13% being singletons. The CDR3 is 15 amino acids. The J segment lost 2 bases and the V segment lost 6 bases, leaving 8 bases of the junction unmatched. Germline V gene data show CDR1 as DFQATT and CDR2 as SNEGSKA (reference sequence). Regarding time point: patch test 1, 2 weeks after DPC sensitization. Documented treatment: therapeutic diphenylcyclopropenone sensitization with weekly scalp DPC.

The rearrangement joins TRBV20-1 to TRBJ2-1; TRBD2 aligns across 9 bases. The material sequenced was whole blood, taken in connection with sensitization to the hapten diphenylcyclopropenone (DPC). The source of this sequence is a woman aged 45-60 years with alopecia areata. Some clones in this sample may be carry-over from other donors' samples. The CDR3 region has the DNA TGCAGTGCCCAGCGGCTAGCGGGGACCTACAATGAGCAGTTCTTC. Translating gives CSAQRLAGTYNEQFF.